The clone carrying this TCR beta chain occurred a few times. What it recognizes is unknown. This record comes from a study of vaccination and CD4 T cells after COVID-19. Treatment denoted: roughly nine-day PBMC culture with coronavirus spike peptide pools or control peptides (ViraFEST assay). This CDR3 is built from 15 residues. V was pared by 6 bases and J by 2 bases, with 13 bases between. CDR1 and CDR2 (germline): SEHNR, FQNEAQ (reference sequence). The Oncomine TCR Beta short-read assay sequenced DNA from cultured CD4+ T cells. Each CDR3 protein is one row after TCRdb ran MiXCR on the PCR reads. The sample has over 20,000 distinct CDR3 sequences; about 38% are singletons.

This specimen consisted of CD4+ T cells from blood, cultured in vitro, obtained before SARS-CoV-2 vaccination. The chain uses TRBV7-9 and TRBJ2-2; D is unresolved. The clonotype was recovered from a human donor who received a COVID-19 vaccine. The CDR3 region has the DNA TGTGCCAGCAGGAATTTGGCCCTAAACACCGGGGAGCTGTTTTTT. It encodes CASRNLALNTGELFF.